This is a list of T cell receptor beta chains from one sample in a study of CD8 T cells in ankylosing spondylitis. TCRdb itself ran the 5' RACE reads through MiXCR, one entry per CDR3 protein. The data show around 100,000 distinct CDR3 sequences, with approximately 25% seen just once and 9% to 15% held by the top ten. The sequencing sample was made of synovial fluid, either unsorted or a sorted T cell fraction (not recorded which). The receptors were sampled from a male donor with ankylosing spondylitis. Both conserved end residues are part of each CDR3. Clone size is given for some rows only: seen once, a few or many times, or a class if the clone is expanded.

v_gene	abundance	j_gene	CDR3aa
TRBV15	few	TRBJ2-5	CATSRDAGGPETQYF
TRBV18	few	TRBJ1-2	CASSPSTGLRDYGYTF
TRBV27	-	TRBJ1-2	CASSLRGDRGGYTF
TRBV2	few	TRBJ2-7	CASDSSYEQYF
TRBV5-1	-	TRBJ2-5	CASSSTGTEEETQYF
TRBV30	-	TRBJ2-6	CAWGTGFGANVLTF
TRBV29-1	-	TRBJ1-2	CSVDRGEGYTF
TRBV11-2	few	TRBJ2-2	CASSLGYTGELFF
TRBV24-1	-	TRBJ2-3	CATSDLGQGAADTQYF
TRBV7-9	once	TRBJ2-7	CASSPTQGFNEQYF
TRBV10-2	many	TRBJ2-3	CASSEGGTRWTDTQYF
TRBV7-2	few	TRBJ2-7	CASSSLGDGFHEQYF
TRBV10-3	few	TRBJ2-3	CAISEFAGSTDTQYF
TRBV20-1	many	TRBJ2-1	CSARDPLSSGASNEQFF
TRBV20-1	-	TRBJ2-1	CSANSGLAAYNEQFF
TRBV20-1	few	TRBJ2-1	CSATKGANEQFF
TRBV12-3/TRBV12-4	few	TRBJ2-1	CASSLPLAGAFFSYNEQFF
TRBV6-1	-	TRBJ1-6	CASTIDGGFSNSPLHF
TRBV20-1	few	TRBJ2-5	CSAREGTSGHRDTQYF
TRBV20-1	many	TRBJ2-7	CSAGERDYEQYF
TRBV11-2	few	TRBJ2-7	CASSLTGMEYEQYF
TRBV30	-	TRBJ1-1	CAWSQNRGVKNTEAFF
TRBV20-1	few	TRBJ2-3	CSAEALAATSTDTQYF
TRBV29-1	-	TRBJ2-5	CSAGGSVETPYF
TRBV27	few	TRBJ2-7	CASADPSLAGEQYF
TRBV11-2	many	TRBJ2-3	CASSTRGQGLSDTQYF
TRBV5-1	many	TRBJ1-5	CASSLFGGVGQPQHF
TRBV27	few	TRBJ1-4	CASSPRTGRDEKLFF
TRBV5-1	few	TRBJ2-7	CASSRDRYEQYF
TRBV4-1	many	TRBJ2-1	CASRQGLAGNNEQFF
TRBV5-1	few	TRBJ1-1	CASSPQTGANTEAFF
TRBV4-2	-	TRBJ1-4	CASSQRPGVSAEKLFF
TRBV4-1	-	TRBJ2-1	CASSQAGGSSYNEQFF
TRBV5-1	-	TRBJ2-5	CASSWGARETQYF
TRBV7-8	-	TRBJ2-5	CASSLDTGRETQYF
TRBV20-1	few	TRBJ1-5	CSARDGDTPQHF
TRBV5-1	-	TRBJ2-2	CASSYPQGGLDTGELFF
TRBV7-3	-	TRBJ1-2	CASSSGQGITYGYTF
TRBV13	-	TRBJ2-5	CASSPWTALMETQYF
TRBV27	few	TRBJ1-6	CASRSGPGGNSPLHF
TRBV7-9	-	TRBJ1-1	CASRLEGVTEAFF
TRBV18	few	TRBJ2-7	CASSPGLGGYEQYF
TRBV5-1	-	TRBJ2-5	CASTDGGQEGTQYF
TRBV29-1	few	TRBJ2-1	CSVEVLAGGYEQFF
TRBV18	few	TRBJ2-4	CASSQTTAAKNIQYF
TRBV19	-	TRBJ2-3	CASSPEWGTDTQYF
TRBV20-1	-	TRBJ2-7	CSATPTGIRSGSYEQYF
TRBV11-2	many	TRBJ2-5	CASSLDSGVETQYF
TRBV11-2	-	TRBJ1-5	CASSALGLSNQPQHF